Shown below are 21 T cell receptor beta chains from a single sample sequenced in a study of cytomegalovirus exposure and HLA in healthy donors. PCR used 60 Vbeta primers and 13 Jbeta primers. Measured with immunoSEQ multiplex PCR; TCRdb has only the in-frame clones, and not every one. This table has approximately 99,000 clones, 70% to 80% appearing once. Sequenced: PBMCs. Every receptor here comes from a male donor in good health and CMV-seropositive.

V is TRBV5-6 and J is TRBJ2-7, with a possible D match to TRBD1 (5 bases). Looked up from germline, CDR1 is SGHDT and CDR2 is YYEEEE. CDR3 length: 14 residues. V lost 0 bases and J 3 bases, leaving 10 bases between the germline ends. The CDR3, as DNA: TGTGCCAGCAGCTTGGCGCCCCAGGGCTACGAGCAGTACTTC. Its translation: CASSLAPQGYEQYF.

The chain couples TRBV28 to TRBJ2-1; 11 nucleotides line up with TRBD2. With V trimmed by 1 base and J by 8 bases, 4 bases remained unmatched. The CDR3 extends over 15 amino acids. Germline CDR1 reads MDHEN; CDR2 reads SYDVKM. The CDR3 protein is CASSLSASGGYEQFF. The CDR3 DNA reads TGTGCCAGCAGTTTATCGGCTAGCGGGGGGTATGAGCAGTTCTTC.

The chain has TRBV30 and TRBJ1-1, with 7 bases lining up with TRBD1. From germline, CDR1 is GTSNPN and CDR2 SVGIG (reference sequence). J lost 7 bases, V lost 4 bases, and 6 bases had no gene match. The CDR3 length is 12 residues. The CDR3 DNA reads TGTGCCTGGAATAGACAGGGAGGTGAAGCTTTCTTT. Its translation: CAWNRQGGEAFF. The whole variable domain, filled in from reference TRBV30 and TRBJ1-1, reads SQTIHQWPATLVQPVGSPLSLECTVEGTSNPNLYWYRQAAGRGLQLLFYSVGIGQISSEVPQNLSASRPQDRQFILSSKKLLLSDSGFYLCAWNRQGGEAFFGQGTRLTVV.

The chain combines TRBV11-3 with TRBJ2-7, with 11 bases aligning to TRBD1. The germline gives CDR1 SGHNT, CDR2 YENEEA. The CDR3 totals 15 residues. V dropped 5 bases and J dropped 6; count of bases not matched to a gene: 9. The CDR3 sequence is CASSPAPGQGGEQYF. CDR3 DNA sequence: TGTGCCAGCAGCCCCGCTCCGGGACAGGGGGGCGAGCAGTACTTC.

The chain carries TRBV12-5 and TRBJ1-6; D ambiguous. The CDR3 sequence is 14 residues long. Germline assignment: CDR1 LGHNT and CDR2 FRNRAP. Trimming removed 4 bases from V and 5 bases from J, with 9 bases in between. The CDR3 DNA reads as TGTGCTAGTGGTTCCTCGGGAGATAATTCACCCCTCCACTTT. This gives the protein CASGSSGDNSPLHF.

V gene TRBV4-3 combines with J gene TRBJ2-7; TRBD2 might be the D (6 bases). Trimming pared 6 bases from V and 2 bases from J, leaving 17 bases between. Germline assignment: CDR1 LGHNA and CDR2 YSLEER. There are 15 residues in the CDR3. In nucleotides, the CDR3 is TGCGCCAGCAGTCTGACCCTGACTAGAGCCTACGAGCAGTACTTC. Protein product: CASSLTLTRAYEQYF.

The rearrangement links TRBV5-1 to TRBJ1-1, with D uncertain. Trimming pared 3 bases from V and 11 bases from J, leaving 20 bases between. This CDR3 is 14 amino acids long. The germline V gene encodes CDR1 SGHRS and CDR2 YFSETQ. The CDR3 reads CASSSGISEGRAFF. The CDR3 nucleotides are TGCGCCAGCAGCTCCGGGATCTCAGAAGGACGGGCTTTCTTT.

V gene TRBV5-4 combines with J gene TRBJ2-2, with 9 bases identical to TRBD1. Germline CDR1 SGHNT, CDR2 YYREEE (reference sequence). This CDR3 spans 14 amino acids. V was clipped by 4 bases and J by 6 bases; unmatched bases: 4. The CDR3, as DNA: TGTGCCAGCAGCAGGGACAGGGATCCCGGGGAGCTGTTTTTT. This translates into CASSRDRDPGELFF.

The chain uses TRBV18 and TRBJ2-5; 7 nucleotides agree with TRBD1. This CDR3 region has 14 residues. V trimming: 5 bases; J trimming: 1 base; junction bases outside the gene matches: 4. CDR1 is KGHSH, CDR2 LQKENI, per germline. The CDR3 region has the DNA TGTGCCAGCTCATCCCGGGACAGCCAAGAGACCCAGTACTTC. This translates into CASSSRDSQETQYF.

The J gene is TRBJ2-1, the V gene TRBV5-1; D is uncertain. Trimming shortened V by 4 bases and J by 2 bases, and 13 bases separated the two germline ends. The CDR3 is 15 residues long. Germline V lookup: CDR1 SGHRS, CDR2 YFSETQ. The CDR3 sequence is CASSVGHEAYNEQFF. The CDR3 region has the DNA TGCGCCAGCAGCGTGGGCCACGAGGCCTACAATGAGCAGTTCTTC.

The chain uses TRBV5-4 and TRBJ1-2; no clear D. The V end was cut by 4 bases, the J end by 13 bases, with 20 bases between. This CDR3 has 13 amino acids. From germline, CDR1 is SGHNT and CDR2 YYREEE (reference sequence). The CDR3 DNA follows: TGTGCCAGCAGCCTCCTCCCGGGTGAGACGGGCACCTTC. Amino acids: CASSLLPGETGTF.

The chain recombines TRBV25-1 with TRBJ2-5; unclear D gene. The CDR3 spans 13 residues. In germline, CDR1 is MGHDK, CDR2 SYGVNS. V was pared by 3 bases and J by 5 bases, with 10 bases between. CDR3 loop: CASSDSPSETQYF. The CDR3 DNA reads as TGTGCCAGCAGTGATTCCCCCTCGGAGACCCAGTACTTC.

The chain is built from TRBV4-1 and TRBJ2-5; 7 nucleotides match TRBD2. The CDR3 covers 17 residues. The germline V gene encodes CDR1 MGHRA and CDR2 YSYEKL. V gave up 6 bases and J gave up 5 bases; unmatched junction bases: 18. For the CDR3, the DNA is TGCGCCAGCAGTCTACAGGCCGGGACTAAAGGTGGCGAGACCCAGTACTTC. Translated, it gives CASSLQAGTKGGETQYF.

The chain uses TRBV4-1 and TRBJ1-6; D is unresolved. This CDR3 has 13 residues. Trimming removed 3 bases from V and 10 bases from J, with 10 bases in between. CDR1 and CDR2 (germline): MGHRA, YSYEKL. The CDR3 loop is CASSHRERSPLHF. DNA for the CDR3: TGCGCCAGCAGCCACCGGGAACGGTCACCCCTCCACTTT.

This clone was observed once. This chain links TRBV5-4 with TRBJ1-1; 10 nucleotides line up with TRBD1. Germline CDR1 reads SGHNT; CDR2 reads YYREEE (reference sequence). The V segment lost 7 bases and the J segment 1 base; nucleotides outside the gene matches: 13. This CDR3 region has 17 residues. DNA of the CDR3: TGTGCCAGCCCTTACCTCGGGACAGGGGCCCAGAACACTGAAGCTTTCTTT. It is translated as CASPYLGTGAQNTEAFF.

The DNA for the CDR3 is TGTGCCAGCAGCTTGGGGACAGCCATACTGGCCTACACCTTC. As protein: CASSLGTAILAYTF. The chain combines TRBV5-8 with TRBJ1-2, with a weak D call TRBD1 (6 bases). Trimming pared 0 bases from V and 10 bases from J, leaving 16 bases between. This CDR3 contains 14 residues. The V gene's germline CDR1 is SGHTS and CDR2 YDEGEE.

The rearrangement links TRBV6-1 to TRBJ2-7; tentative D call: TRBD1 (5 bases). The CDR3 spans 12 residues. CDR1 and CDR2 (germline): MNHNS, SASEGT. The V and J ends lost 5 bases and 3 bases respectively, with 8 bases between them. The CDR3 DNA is TGTGCCAGCAGTATGACAGTCTACGAGCAGTACTTC. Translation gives CASSMTVYEQYF.

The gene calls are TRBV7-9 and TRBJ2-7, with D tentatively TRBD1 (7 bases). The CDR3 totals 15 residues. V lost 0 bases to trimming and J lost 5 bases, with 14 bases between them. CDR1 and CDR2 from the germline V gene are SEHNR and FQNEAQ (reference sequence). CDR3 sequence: CASSLARGQTDEQYF. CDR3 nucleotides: TGTGCCAGCAGCTTAGCGCGGGGACAGACCGACGAGCAGTACTTC.

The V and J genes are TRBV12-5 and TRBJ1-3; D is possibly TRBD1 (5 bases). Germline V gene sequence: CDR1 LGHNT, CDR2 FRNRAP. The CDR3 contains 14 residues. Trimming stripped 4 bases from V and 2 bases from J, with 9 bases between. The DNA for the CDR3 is TGTGCTAGTGGTTCATCAGGGACTGGAAACACCATATATTTT. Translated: CASGSSGTGNTIYF. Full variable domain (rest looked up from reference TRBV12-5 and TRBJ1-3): DARVTQTPRHKVTEMGQEVTMRCQPILGHNTVFWYRQTMMQGLELLAYFRNRAPLDDSGMPKDRFSAEMPDATLATLKIQPSEPRDSAVYFCASGSSGTGNTIYFGEGSWLTVV.

The DNA for the CDR3 is TGTGCCAGCAGCACCGGGACGGGGGAAGGCTATGGCTACACCTTC. It specifies CASSTGTGEGYGYTF. V usage is TRBV5-5 and J usage is TRBJ1-2; a possible D gene is TRBD1 (5 bases). Germline V CDR1 and CDR2: SGHKS, YYEKEE (reference sequence). This CDR3 is built from 15 residues. V lost 4 bases and J lost 4, with 17 bases in between.

The CDR3 is CASSGGSPLHF. The CDR3 DNA reads TGTGCCAGCAGTGGAGGATCACCCCTCCACTTT. The genes are TRBV6-6 and TRBJ1-6; D is unresolved. Trimming cost V 5 bases and J 10 bases, with 6 bases left between them. The CDR3 has 11 residues. Germline loops: CDR1 MNHNY, CDR2 SVGAGI (reference sequence).